This TCR beta chain appears in the sequencing data of a study of shared clonotypes between healthy human individuals. This clone was detected once. The data were produced by immunoSEQ multiplex PCR, yet TCRdb's version contains in-frame clones alone and is incomplete. The sample has 700,000 or so clones; less than 80% are singletons. V was shortened by 4 bases and J by 7 bases, with 15 bases between the two germline ends. The length of the CDR3 is 13 residues. Germline CDR1 is SGHRS and CDR2 is YFSETQ. Sequences were obtained from memory CD4+ T cells sorted from blood. The subset here: CD45RA-negative fraction. This chain uses TRBV5-1 with TRBJ2-7; TRBD1 or TRBD2 may be the D gene (5 bases each). The source of this sequence is a woman in her 30s in good health. The CDR3 reads CASSGTGTGEQYF. DNA for the CDR3: TGCGCCAGCAGCGGAACCGGGACGGGGGAGCAGTACTTC.